The source of this T cell receptor beta chain is a study of regulatory T cells in long-lasting Graves disease. On the study more broadly: Antithyroid drugs had been given to newly diagnosed Graves' patients for under 3 months.

HTBI primers from iRepertoire and Arm-PCR of CDR3 regions yielded the TCR beta libraries. TCRdb called the multiplex PCR reads again in MiXCR, with one record for every CDR3 protein. Among over 300,000 distinct CDR3 sequences listed, around 15% were seen once. This CDR3 comprises 13 residues. Per germline, CDR1 MDHEN and CDR2 SYDVKM. Trimming removed 7 bases at V and 0 bases at J, with 9 bases between. Time point: newly diagnosed GD, antithyroid drugs for less than 3 months. The TCR library was made from RNA that had been extracted from PBMCs in TRIzol. This clonotype was seen at least ten times. Its antigen is currently unknown. Findings and caveats of the study: Persistent patients shared some 2,900 public clonotypes among themselves. Newly diagnosed patients shared fewer, at some 970.

The sequence was obtained from a female donor with Graves disease. Source: peripheral blood mononuclear cells (PBMCs), taken at new diagnosis, from a patient treated with antithyroid drugs. V and J are TRBV28 and TRBJ1-1, with D unclear. The CDR3, as DNA: TGTGCCAGCAAGCTTGGGCTGAACACTGAAGCTTTCTTT. Protein product: CASKLGLNTEAFF.